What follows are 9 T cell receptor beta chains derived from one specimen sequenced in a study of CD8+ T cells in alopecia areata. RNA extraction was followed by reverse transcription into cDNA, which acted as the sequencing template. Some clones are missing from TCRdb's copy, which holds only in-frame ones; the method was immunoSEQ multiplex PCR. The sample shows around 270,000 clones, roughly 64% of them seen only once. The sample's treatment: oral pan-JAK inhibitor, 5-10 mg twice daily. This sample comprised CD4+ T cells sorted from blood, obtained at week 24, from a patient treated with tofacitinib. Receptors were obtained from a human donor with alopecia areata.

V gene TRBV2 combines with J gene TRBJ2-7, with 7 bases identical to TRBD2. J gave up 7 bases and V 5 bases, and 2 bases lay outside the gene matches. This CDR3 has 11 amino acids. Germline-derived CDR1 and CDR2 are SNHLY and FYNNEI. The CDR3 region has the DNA TGTGCCAGCAGTCCCGGGGGGGAGCAGTACTTC. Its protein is CASSPGGEQYF.

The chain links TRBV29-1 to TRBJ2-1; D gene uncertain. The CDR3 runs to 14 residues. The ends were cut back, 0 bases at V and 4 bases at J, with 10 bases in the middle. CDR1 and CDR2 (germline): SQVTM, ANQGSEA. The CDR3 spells CSVEETGKYNEQFF. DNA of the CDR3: TGCAGCGTTGAAGAGACTGGAAAGTACAATGAGCAGTTCTTC.

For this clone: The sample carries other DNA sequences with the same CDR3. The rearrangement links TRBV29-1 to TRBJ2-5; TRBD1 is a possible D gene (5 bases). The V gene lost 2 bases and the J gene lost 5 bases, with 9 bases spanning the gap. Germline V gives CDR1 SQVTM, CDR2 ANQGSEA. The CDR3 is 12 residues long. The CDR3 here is CSVEQGRETQYF. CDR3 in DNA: TGCAGCGTTGAACAGGGCAGGGAGACCCAGTACTTC.

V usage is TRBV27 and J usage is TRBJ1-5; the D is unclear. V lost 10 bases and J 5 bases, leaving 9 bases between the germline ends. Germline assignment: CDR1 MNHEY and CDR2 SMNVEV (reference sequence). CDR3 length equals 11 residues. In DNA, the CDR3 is TGTGCCACCTGGCCCGATCAGCCCCAGCATTTT. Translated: CATWPDQPQHF.

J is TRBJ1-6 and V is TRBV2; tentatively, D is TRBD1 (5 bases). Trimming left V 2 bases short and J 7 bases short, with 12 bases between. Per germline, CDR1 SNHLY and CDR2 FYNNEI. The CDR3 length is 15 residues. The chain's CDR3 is CASSESAGRNSPLHF. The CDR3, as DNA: TGTGCCAGCAGTGAATCGGCAGGGCGGAATTCACCCCTCCACTTT.

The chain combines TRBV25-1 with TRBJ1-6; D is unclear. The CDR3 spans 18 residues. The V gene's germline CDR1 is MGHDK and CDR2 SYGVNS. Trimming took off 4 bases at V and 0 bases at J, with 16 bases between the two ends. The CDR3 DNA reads TGTGCCAGCAGTGGTGCAGCACCCGCTAGCTCCTATAATTCACCCCTCCACTTT. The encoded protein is CASSGAAPASSYNSPLHF. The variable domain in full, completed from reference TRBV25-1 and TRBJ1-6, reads EADIYQTPRYLVIGTGKKITLECSQTMGHDKMYWYQQDPGMELHLIHYSYGVNSTEKGDLSSESTVSRIRTEHFPLTLESARPSHTSQYLCASSGAAPASSYNSPLHFGNGTRLTVT.

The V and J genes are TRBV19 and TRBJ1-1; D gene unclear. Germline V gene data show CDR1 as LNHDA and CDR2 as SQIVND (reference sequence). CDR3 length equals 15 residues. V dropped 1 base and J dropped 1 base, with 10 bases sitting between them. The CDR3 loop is CASSIAAGSNTEAFF. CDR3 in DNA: TGTGCCAGTAGTATAGCGGCGGGATCGAACACTGAAGCTTTCTTT.

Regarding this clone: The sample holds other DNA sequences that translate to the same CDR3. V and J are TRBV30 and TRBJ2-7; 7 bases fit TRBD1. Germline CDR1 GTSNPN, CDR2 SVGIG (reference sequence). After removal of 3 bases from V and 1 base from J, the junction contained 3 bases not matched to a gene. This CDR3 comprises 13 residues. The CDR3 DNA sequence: TGTGCCTGGAGCCGGACAGGATCCTACGAGCAGTACTTC. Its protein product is CAWSRTGSYEQYF.

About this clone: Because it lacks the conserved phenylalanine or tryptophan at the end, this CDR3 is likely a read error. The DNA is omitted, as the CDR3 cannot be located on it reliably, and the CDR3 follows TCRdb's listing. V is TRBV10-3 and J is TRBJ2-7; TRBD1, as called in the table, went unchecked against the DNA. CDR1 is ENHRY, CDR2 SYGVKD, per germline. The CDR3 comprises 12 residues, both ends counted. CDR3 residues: CAISDCGRQGRG.